These 3 T cell receptor beta chains were sequenced from one sample in a study of blood T cell repertoires in COVID-19. The method was immunoSEQ multiplex PCR; TCRdb's version includes in-frame clones alone and lacks a portion of them. The table records about 220,000 clones, about 85% of them present only once. Sequenced input: peripheral blood. The receptors were sampled from a man aged 50 to 60 who had recovered from COVID-19.

The rearrangement joins TRBV9 to TRBJ1-6; 7 positions match TRBD1. Germline-derived CDR1 and CDR2 are SGDLS and YYNGEE. This CDR3 is built from 16 residues. After removal of 0 bases from V and 4 bases from J, the junction contained 4 bases not matched to a gene. This CDR3 is CASSVGGTEYNSPLHF. The DNA of the CDR3 is TGTGCCAGCAGCGTAGGCGGGACAGAATATAATTCACCCCTCCACTTT.

The chain joins TRBV27 to TRBJ2-2; TRBD1 aligns across 8 bases. The CDR3 is 15 residues long. Looked up from germline, CDR1 is MNHEY and CDR2 is SMNVEV (reference sequence). V gave up 5 bases and J gave up 4 bases; unmatched junction bases: 6. The CDR3 is CASSRRTGRTGELFF. The CDR3 DNA follows: TGTGCCAGCAGTCGACGGACAGGGCGCACCGGGGAGCTGTTTTTT.

This rearrangement joins TRBV29-1 to TRBJ2-7, with 10 bases aligning to TRBD2. CDR3 size: 14 residues. V was pared by 6 bases and J by 3 bases, with 8 bases of the junction left unmatched. Germline CDR1 and CDR2: SQVTM and ANQGSEA. This CDR3 reads CSVRLAGEVYEQYF. CDR3 in DNA: TGCAGCGTCCGACTAGCGGGCGAAGTCTACGAGCAGTACTTC.